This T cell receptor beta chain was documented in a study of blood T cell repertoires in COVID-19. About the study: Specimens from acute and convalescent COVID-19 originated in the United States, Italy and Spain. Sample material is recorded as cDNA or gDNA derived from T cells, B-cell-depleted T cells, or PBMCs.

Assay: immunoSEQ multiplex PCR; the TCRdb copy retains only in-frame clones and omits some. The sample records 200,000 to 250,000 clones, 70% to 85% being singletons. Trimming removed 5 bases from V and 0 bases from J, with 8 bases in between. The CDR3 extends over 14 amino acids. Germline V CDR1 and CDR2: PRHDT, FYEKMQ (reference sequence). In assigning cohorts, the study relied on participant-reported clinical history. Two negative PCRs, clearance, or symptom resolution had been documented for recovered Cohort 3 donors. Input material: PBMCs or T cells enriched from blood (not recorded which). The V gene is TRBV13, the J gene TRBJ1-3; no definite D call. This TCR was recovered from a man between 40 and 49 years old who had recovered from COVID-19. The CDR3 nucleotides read TGTGCCAGCAGCGCGGGTCGCTCTGGAAACACCATATATTTT. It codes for CASSAGRSGNTIYF.